The 27 T cell receptor beta chains given below trace back to one sample, sequenced in a study of blood T cell repertoires in COVID-19. Only in-frame clones appear in the TCRdb table, and some are missing; sequencing was by immunoSEQ multiplex PCR. The table includes 350,000 or so clones, about 86% detected once. Sequencing was performed on PBMCs or T cells enriched from blood (not recorded which). These receptors all stem from a woman aged 40 to 50 with acute COVID-19.

This rearrangement joins TRBV5-4 to TRBJ1-4; 9 positions agree with TRBD1. Germline V gene lookup returns CDR1 SGHNT and CDR2 YYREEE (reference sequence). The CDR3 loop spans 13 amino acids. J gave up 8 bases and V 3 bases, and 2 bases lay outside the gene matches. CDR3 in DNA: TGTGCCAGCAGCTCCGGGACAGGGGAAAAACTGTTTTTT. It yields the protein CASSSGTGEKLFF.

This clone is a singleton in its sample. The chain employs TRBV11-2 and TRBJ1-2; TRBD1 matches at 7 bases. J gave up 0 bases and V 3 bases, and 7 bases lay outside the gene matches. Germline V CDR1 and CDR2: SGHAT, FQNNGV. The CDR3 runs 16 residues. The CDR3 coding sequence is TGTGCCAGCAGCTTCACCGACAGGGCCCCTAACTATGGCTACACCTTC. Translation: CASSFTDRAPNYGYTF. The full variable domain, in which reference TRBV11-2 and TRBJ1-2 provide the parts outside the CDR3, is EAGVAQSPRYKIIEKRQSVAFWCNPISGHATLYWYQQILGQGPKLLIQFQNNGVVDDSQLPKDRFSAERLKGVDSTLKIQPAKLEDSAVYLCASSFTDRAPNYGYTFGSGTRLTVV.

CDR3 region: CASRSETGNSPLHF. CDR3 DNA sequence: TGTGCCAGCAGGAGTGAAACAGGGAATTCACCCCTCCACTTT. The J gene is TRBJ1-6, the V gene TRBV6-6; D may be TRBD1 (6 bases). Germline V gene lookup returns CDR1 MNHNY and CDR2 SVGAGI (reference sequence). This CDR3 spans 14 amino acids. V lost 6 bases and J 7 bases, leaving 13 bases between the germline ends.

The V and J genes are TRBV7-9 and TRBJ1-1, with D perhaps matching TRBD1 (5 bases). The CDR3 loop spans 14 amino acids. Germline V CDR1 and CDR2: SEHNR, FQNEAQ (reference sequence). Deletions cut 6 bases from V and 0 bases from J, with 11 bases between. The CDR3 sequence is CASSDSYMNTEAFF. The CDR3 DNA follows: TGTGCCAGCAGTGACAGTTACATGAACACTGAAGCTTTCTTT.

The rearrangement joins TRBV7-9 to TRBJ2-6; TRBD1 matches 8 bases. There are 18 residues in the CDR3. The trim removed 5 bases at V and 4 bases at J, leaving 13 bases unmatched. Germline values: CDR1 SEHNR, CDR2 FQNEAQ (reference sequence). The CDR3 nucleotides read TGTGCCAGCAGCCCCGGGACAGGTGCTACCCGAGGGGCCAACGTCCTGACTTTC. This codes for CASSPGTGATRGANVLTF. Filled out from reference TRBV7-9 and TRBJ2-6, the complete variable domain reads DTGVSQNPRHKITKRGQNVTFRCDPISEHNRLYWYRQTLGQGPEFLTYFQNEAQLEKSRLLSDRFSAERPKGSFSTLEIQRTEQGDSAMYLCASSPGTGATRGANVLTFGAGSRLTVL.

The chain combines TRBV18 with TRBJ1-2, with TRBD1 as a possible D gene (5 bases). This CDR3 has 14 residues. CDR1 is KGHSH and CDR2 is LQKENI in the germline V gene. V was clipped by 4 bases and J by 4 bases, with 13 bases between them. CDR3 coding DNA: TGTGCCAGCTCACAGGAGACAGCTTCCTATGGCTACACCTTC. Encoded protein: CASSQETASYGYTF.

The chain recombines TRBV29-1 with TRBJ1-4; 8 positions match TRBD1. In germline, CDR1 is SQVTM, CDR2 ANQGSEA. There are 12 residues in the CDR3. Trimming took 4 bases from V and 14 from J; bases not matched to a gene: 9. CDR3 protein: CSVVGTGPALFF. The CDR3 bases are TGCAGCGTTGTTGGGACAGGACCTGCTCTGTTTTTT. The full variable domain, rest sourced from reference TRBV29-1 and TRBJ1-4, is SAVISQKPSRDICQRGTSLTIQCQVDSQVTMMFWYRQQPGQSLTLIATANQGSEATYESGFVIDKFPISRPNLTFSTLTVSNMSPEDSSIYLCSVVGTGPALFFGSGTQLSVL.

CDR3 sequence reads: CASSPPFLAGSYNEQFF. The DNA of the CDR3 is TGTGCCAGCAGCCCCCCTTTTCTAGCGGGAAGCTACAATGAGCAGTTCTTC. This sequence joins TRBV5-5 and TRBJ2-1; 9 nucleotides match TRBD2. Germline lookup yields CDR1 SGHKS and CDR2 YYEKEE (reference sequence). The CDR3 runs to 17 residues. V shed 4 bases, J shed 3 bases, and the junction held 11 bases outside the gene matches.

The rearrangement links TRBV7-2 to TRBJ2-1; possible D gene TRBD2, 5 bases. Per the germline V gene, CDR1 is SGHTA and CDR2 is FQGNSA. The CDR3 is 14 residues long. Trimming stripped 2 bases from V and 5 bases from J, with 10 bases between. The CDR3 DNA reads TGTGCCAGCAGCTTAATGTCAGCGGACAATGAGCAGTTCTTC. It encodes CASSLMSADNEQFF.

This clone was counted only a few times. The chain is built from TRBV19 and TRBJ1-1; D is possibly TRBD1 (6 bases). The V gene's germline CDR1 is LNHDA and CDR2 SQIVND (reference sequence). V lost 6 bases and J lost 1, with 12 bases in between. This CDR3 spans 14 amino acids. The CDR3: CASRGGGSNTEAFF. CDR3 bases: TGTGCCAGTAGAGGGGGAGGGTCGAACACTGAAGCTTTCTTT.

Only one count was recorded for this clone. The chain has TRBV10-3 and TRBJ2-1; D is perhaps TRBD1 (6 bases). The CDR3 has 16 residues. Germline-derived CDR1 and CDR2 are ENHRY and SYGVKD. Between the trimmed V and J ends, which lost 2 bases and 4 bases, there was a span of 15 bases. In nucleotides, the CDR3 is TGTGCCATCAGTGAGGACATTAATACAGGGTACAATGAGCAGTTCTTC. This codes for CAISEDINTGYNEQFF.

The V gene is TRBV21-1, the J gene TRBJ2-3; the table calls TRBD1, which could not be checked here. TRBV21-1 is a pseudogene segment. The CDR3 has 14 residues. The CDR3, as DNA: TGTGCCACCCGGACAGGGGGCTTGCCAGATACGCAGTATTTT. Translated: CATRTGGLPDTQYF.

V gene TRBV6-2 or TRBV6-3 combines with J gene TRBJ2-7, with 8 bases matching TRBD1. The CDR3 runs to 18 residues. CDR1 and CDR2 (germline): MNHEY, SVGEGT. Trimming cost V 2 bases and J 4 bases; bases outside gene matches: 16. The CDR3 spells CASSYSAGGDKFGYEQYF. The DNA of the CDR3 is TGTGCCAGCAGTTACAGCGCAGGGGGCGACAAGTTCGGGTACGAGCAGTACTTC.

This sequence joins TRBV19 and TRBJ1-1; TRBD1 agrees at 8 bases. Looked up from germline, CDR1 is LNHDA and CDR2 is SQIVND (reference sequence). The J segment lost 0 bases and the V segment lost 6 bases, leaving 9 bases of the junction unmatched. The CDR3 is 16 residues long. CDR3 loop: CASRPDRGYMNTEAFF. CDR3 DNA: TGTGCCAGTAGACCCGACAGGGGTTATATGAACACTGAAGCTTTCTTT.

The chain recombines TRBV29-1 with TRBJ2-5; D not resolved. CDR3 length equals 13 residues. Germline-derived CDR1 and CDR2 are SQVTM and ANQGSEA. The V end lost 0 bases, the J end lost 3 bases, and 8 bases lay between the germline ends. CDR3 DNA: TGCAGCGTTGAAGACCTAGGAAAAGAGACCCAGTACTTC. It codes for CSVEDLGKETQYF.

This clone was picked up one time. V gene TRBV7-2 combines with J gene TRBJ2-3; 9 bases match TRBD1. CDR3 length equals 16 residues. From germline, CDR1 is SGHTA and CDR2 FQGNSA. J lost 7 bases, V lost 4 bases, and 12 bases had no gene match. The CDR3 region has the DNA TGTGCCAGCAGCTCCTTTCCGGGACAGGGCGGAAATACGCAGTATTTT. This encodes CASSSFPGQGGNTQYF. Combining the CDR3 with reference TRBV7-2 and TRBJ2-3 gives the whole variable domain GAGVSQSPSNKVTEKGKDVELRCDPISGHTALYWYRQSLGQGLEFLIYFQGNSAPDKSGLPSDRFSAERTGGSVSTLTIQRTQQEDSAVYLCASSSFPGQGGNTQYFGPGTRLTVL.

The V call is TRBV4-3, the J call TRBJ1-2, with a possible D match to TRBD1 (6 bases). Germline-derived CDR1 and CDR2 are LGHNA and YSLEER. The CDR3 contains 14 residues. The V and J ends lost 2 bases and 8 bases respectively, with 15 bases between them. This CDR3 reads CASSQSQGSSGYTF. In DNA form, the CDR3 reads TGCGCCAGCAGCCAAAGCCAGGGGAGCAGCGGCTACACCTTC.

This clone appeared a few times. The chain is built from TRBV28 and TRBJ1-6, with 7 bases that match TRBD1. The CDR3 is made up of 18 amino acids. The V gene end was trimmed by 2 bases and the J gene end by 8 bases; junction bases not matched to a gene: 15. Germline lookup yields CDR1 MDHEN and CDR2 SYDVKM. The CDR3 nucleotides read TGTGCCAGCAGTTTACGCAAGTTCTCGGGACAGCAATATTCACCCCTCCACTTT. The encoded protein is CASSLRKFSGQQYSPLHF.

The table lists this clone with a few counts. The chain carries TRBV29-1 and TRBJ1-1; no firm D call. V was shortened by 2 bases and J by 5 bases, with 12 bases between the two germline ends. The germline V gene has CDR1 SQVTM and CDR2 ANQGSEA. The CDR3 has 13 amino acids. In DNA, the CDR3 is TGCAGCGTTGAACGGATTACGGGGACTGAAGCTTTCTTT. Its protein is CSVERITGTEAFF.

This clone was detected only a few times. This chain uses TRBV15 with TRBJ1-5; maybe TRBD1 (6 bases). The ends were cut back, 0 bases at V and 0 bases at J, with 12 bases in the middle. This CDR3 contains 17 residues. Germline V gene lookup returns CDR1 LNHNV and CDR2 YYDKDF (reference sequence). The CDR3 reads CATSRDLDRYSNQPQHF. CDR3 coding DNA: TGTGCCACCAGCAGAGATCTTGACAGGTATAGCAATCAGCCCCAGCATTTT. Full variable domain (missing parts from reference TRBV15 and TRBJ1-5): DAMVIQNPRYQVTQFGKPVTLSCSQTLNHNVMYWYQQKSSQAPKLLFHYYDKDFNNEADTPDNFQSRRPNTSFCFLDIRSPGLGDTAMYLCATSRDLDRYSNQPQHFGDGTRLSIL.

The V gene is TRBV10-3, the J gene TRBJ2-2; no reliable D call. Looked up from germline, CDR1 is ENHRY and CDR2 is SYGVKD. This CDR3 contains 10 residues. V lost 8 bases to trimming and J lost 6 bases, with 4 bases between them. The CDR3 DNA reads TGTGCCATCGGGCCCGGGGAGCTGTTTTTT. Amino acids: CAIGPGELFF.

The chain uses TRBV3-1 (or the pseudogene TRBV3-2) and TRBJ1-5; unclear D gene. This CDR3 region has 13 residues. V gave up 2 bases and J gave up 1 base, with 3 bases separating them. Germline V gene lookup returns CDR1 LGHDT and CDR2 YNNKEL (reference sequence). CDR3 nucleotide sequence: TGTGCCAGCAGCCAATTAAGCAATCAGCCCCAGCATTTT. Its protein is CASSQLSNQPQHF.

This clone occurred a few times. CDR3 DNA sequence: TGTGCCAGCAGCGCGCCACGCTCCACCCGCGCGAACACCGGGGAGCTGTTTTTT. Amino acids: CASSAPRSTRANTGELFF. This chain uses TRBV9 with TRBJ2-2; D is unresolved. V was shortened by 3 bases and J by 0 bases, with 18 bases between the two germline ends. Germline V lookup: CDR1 SGDLS, CDR2 YYNGEE. The CDR3 is 18 amino acids.

This clone came up once. The chain couples TRBV3-1 (or the pseudogene TRBV3-2) to TRBJ1-4; 9 nucleotides match TRBD1. Germline-derived CDR1 and CDR2 are LGHDT and YNNKEL (reference sequence). V lost 1 base to trimming and J lost 8 bases; unmatched junction nucleotides: 8. This CDR3 is 16 amino acids long. CDR3: CASSQGTGQGSEKLFF. Here the CDR3 DNA reads TGTGCCAGCAGCCAAGGGACAGGACAGGGGAGCGAAAAACTGTTTTTT.

This rearrangement joins TRBV10-2 to TRBJ2-7, with a tentative D call TRBD2 (5 bases). CDR1 WSHSY and CDR2 SAAADI come from the germline V gene. The CDR3 totals 13 residues. For the CDR3, the DNA is TGCGCGGCGTGGACTGGGGACTCCTACGAGCAGTACTTC. Translated: CAAWTGDSYEQYF.

The rearrangement links TRBV6-5 to TRBJ2-5; 8 nucleotides agree with TRBD1. CDR3 size: 15 residues. With 0 bases clipped from V and 4 bases from J, the junction kept 4 bases outside the gene matches. Germline CDR1 reads MNHEY; CDR2 reads SVGAGI. CDR3 in amino acids: CASSYSTGVGETQYF. CDR3 coding DNA: TGTGCCAGCAGTTACTCGACAGGGGTGGGAGAGACCCAGTACTTC.

The V call is TRBV7-9, the J call TRBJ1-2, with a possible D match to TRBD1 (5 bases). Per germline, CDR1 SEHNR and CDR2 FQNEAQ (reference sequence). V was pared by 3 bases and J by 2 bases, with 10 bases between. This CDR3 is built from 14 residues. The CDR3, as DNA: TGTGCCAGCAGCTTCGGGGGTAAAAACTATGGCTACACCTTC. It translates to CASSFGGKNYGYTF.